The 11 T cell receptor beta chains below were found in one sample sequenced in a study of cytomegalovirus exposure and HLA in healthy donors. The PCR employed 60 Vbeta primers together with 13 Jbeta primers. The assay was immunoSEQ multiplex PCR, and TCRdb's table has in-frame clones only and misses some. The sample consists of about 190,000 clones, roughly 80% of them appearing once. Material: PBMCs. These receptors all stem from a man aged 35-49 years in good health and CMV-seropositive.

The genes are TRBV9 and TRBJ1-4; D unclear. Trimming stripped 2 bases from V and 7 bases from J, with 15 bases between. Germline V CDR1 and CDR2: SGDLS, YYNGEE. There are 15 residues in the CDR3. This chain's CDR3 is CASSVMPTSGEKLFF. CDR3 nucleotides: TGTGCCAGCAGCGTGATGCCGACGTCGGGTGAAAAACTGTTTTTT.

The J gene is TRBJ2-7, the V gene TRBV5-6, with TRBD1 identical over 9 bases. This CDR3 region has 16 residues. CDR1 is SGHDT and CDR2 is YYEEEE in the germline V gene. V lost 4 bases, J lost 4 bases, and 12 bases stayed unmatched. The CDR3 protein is CASSGGTTGGLYEQYF. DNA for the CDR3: TGTGCCAGCAGCGGGGGGACGACAGGGGGGCTGTACGAGCAGTACTTC.

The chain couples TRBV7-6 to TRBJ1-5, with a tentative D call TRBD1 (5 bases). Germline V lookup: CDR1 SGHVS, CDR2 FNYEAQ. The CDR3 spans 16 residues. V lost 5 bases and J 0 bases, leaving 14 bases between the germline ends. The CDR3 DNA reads TGTGCCAGCAGCGGGGGGGACGGGTATAGCAATCAGCCCCAGCATTTT. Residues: CASSGGDGYSNQPQHF.

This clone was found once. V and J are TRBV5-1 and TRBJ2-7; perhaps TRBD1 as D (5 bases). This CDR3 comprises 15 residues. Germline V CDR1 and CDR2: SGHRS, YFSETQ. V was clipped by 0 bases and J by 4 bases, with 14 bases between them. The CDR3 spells CASSLAQGSKYEQYF. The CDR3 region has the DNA TGCGCCAGCAGCTTGGCCCAGGGCAGTAAATACGAGCAGTACTTC.

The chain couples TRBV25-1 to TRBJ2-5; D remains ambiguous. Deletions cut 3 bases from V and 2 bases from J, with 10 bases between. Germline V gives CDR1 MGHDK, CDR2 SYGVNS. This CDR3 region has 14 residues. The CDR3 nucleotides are TGTGCCAGCAGTGACCTAACCCTTCAAGAGACCCAGTACTTC. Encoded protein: CASSDLTLQETQYF.

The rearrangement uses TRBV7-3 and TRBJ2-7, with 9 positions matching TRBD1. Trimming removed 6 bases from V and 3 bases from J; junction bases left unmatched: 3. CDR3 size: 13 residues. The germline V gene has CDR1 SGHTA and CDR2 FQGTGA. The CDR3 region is CASSSDRGYEQYF. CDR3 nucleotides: TGTGCCAGCAGTTCGGACAGGGGCTACGAGCAGTACTTC.

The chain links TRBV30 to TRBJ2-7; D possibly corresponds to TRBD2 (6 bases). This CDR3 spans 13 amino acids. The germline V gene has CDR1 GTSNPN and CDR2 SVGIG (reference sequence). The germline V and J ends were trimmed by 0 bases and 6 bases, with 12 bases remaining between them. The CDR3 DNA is TGTGCCTGGAGTGTAAGTTCGCGGGGCGAGCAGTACTTC. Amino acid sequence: CAWSVSSRGEQYF.

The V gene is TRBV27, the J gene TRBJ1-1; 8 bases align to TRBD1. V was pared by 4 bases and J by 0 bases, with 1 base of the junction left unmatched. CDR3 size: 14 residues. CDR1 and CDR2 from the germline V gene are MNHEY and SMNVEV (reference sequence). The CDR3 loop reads CASSWTGLNTEAFF. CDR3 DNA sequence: TGTGCCAGCAGTTGGACAGGGTTGAACACTGAAGCTTTCTTT.

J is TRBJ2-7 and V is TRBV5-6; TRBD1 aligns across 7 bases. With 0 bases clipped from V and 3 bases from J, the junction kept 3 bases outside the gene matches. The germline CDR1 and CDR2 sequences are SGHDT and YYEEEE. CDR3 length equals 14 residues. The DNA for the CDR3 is TGTGCCAGCAGCTTGGGACAGGGATTCTACGAGCAGTACTTC. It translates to CASSLGQGFYEQYF.

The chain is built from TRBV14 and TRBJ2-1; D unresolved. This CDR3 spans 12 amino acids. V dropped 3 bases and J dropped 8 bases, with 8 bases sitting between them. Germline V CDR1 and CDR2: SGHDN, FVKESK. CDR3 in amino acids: CASSQEMYEQFF. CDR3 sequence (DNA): TGTGCCAGCAGCCAGGAGATGTATGAGCAGTTCTTC.

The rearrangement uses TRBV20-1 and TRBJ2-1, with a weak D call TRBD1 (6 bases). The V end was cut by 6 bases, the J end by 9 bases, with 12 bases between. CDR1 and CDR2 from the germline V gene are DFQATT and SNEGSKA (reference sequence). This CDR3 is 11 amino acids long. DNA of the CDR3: TGCAGTGCACTGAGGGGGTTTGAGCAGTTCTTC. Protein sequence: CSALRGFEQFF.